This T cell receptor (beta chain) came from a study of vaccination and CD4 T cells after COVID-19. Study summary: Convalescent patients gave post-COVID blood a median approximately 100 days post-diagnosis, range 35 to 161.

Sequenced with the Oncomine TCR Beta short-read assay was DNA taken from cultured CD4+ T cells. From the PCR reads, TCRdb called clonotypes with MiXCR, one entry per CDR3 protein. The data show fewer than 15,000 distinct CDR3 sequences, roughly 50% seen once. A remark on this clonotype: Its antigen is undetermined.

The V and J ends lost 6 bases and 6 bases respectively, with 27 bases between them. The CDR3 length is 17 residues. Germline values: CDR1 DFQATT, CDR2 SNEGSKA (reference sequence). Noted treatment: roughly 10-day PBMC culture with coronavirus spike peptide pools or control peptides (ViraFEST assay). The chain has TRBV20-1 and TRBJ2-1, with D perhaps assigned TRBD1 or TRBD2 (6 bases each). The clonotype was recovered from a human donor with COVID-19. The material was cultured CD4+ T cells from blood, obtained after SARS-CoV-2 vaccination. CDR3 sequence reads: CSANRWGLGGPGNEQFF. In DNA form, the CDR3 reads TGCAGTGCAAATAGGTGGGGGTTAGGGGGGCCTGGCAATGAGCAGTTCTTC.